Listed below are T cell receptor beta chains from one sample, sequenced in a study of blood T cell repertoires in COVID-19. Assay: immunoSEQ multiplex PCR; the TCRdb copy retains only in-frame clones and omits some. The profile covers approximately 150,000 clones, with around nine tenths appearing a single time and around 5% taken by the ten largest. Sequencing input: peripheral blood. The receptor source for this set is a human donor in a cohort sampled during active COVID-19. Each CDR3 is given with its conserved first and last residue. The order of the fields is CDR3 length, J gene, D gene, clone size, V gene, CDR3 protein, CDR3 DNA. D genes are given only for firm matches. The size field is filled for only some rows; it gives once, few, many or a size class.

15 TRBJ1-3 TRBD1 . TRBV30 CAWAPGTVSGNTIYF TGTGCCTGGGCACCCGGGACAGTCTCTGGAAACACCATATATTTT
16 TRBJ1-3 . . TRBV9 CASSVAGSVSGNTIYF TGTGCCAGCAGCGTAGCAGGGTCAGTCTCTGGAAACACCATATATTTT
15 TRBJ2-3 . once TRBV28 CASSLFQGATDTQYF TGTGCCAGCAGTTTATTTCAAGGGGCCACAGATACGCAGTATTTT
14 TRBJ2-7 . . TRBV7-9 CASSPPDRAYEQYF TGTGCCAGCAGCCCGCCGGACAGAGCCTACGAGCAGTACTTC
17 TRBJ2-4 TRBD1 once TRBV19 CASSSETGTLAKNIQYF TGTGCCAGTAGTTCCGAGACAGGGACACTAGCCAAAAACATTCAGTACTTC
13 TRBJ1-2 TRBD1 . TRBV6-4 CASSDPGGYGYTF TGTGCCAGCAGTGATCCAGGGGGCTATGGCTACACCTTC
14 TRBJ2-7 . . TRBV6-1 CASSETGYSYEQYF TGTGCCAGCAGTGAAACAGGGTACTCCTACGAGCAGTACTTC
10 TRBJ1-5 . . TRBV30 CVEGDQPQHF TGTGTGGAGGGAGATCAGCCCCAGCATTTT
17 TRBJ1-2 . once TRBV19 CASSINLADNVNYGYTF TGTGCCAGTAGTATAAACTTAGCGGACAACGTTAACTATGGCTACACCTTC
14 TRBJ2-7 TRBD1 . TRBV24-1 CATSEAGTVNEQYF TGTGCCACCAGTGAGGCAGGGACAGTCAACGAGCAGTACTTC
14 TRBJ1-1 . . TRBV6-5 CASRGAKGNTEAFF TGTGCCAGCAGAGGGGCGAAAGGGAACACTGAAGCTTTCTTT
19 TRBJ2-5 TRBD2 . TRBV4-1 CASSQDALAGGPVRETQYF TGCGCCAGCAGCCAAGATGCCCTAGCGGGGGGGCCGGTACGGGAGACCCAGTACTTC
15 TRBJ1-2 . . TRBV5-4 CASSLKPGLIYGYTF TGTGCCAGCAGTTTGAAGCCGGGACTGATCTATGGCTACACCTTC
20 TRBJ1-3 . . TRBV4-1 CASSQEGGARQVFSGNTIYF TGCGCCAGCAGCCAAGAAGGAGGGGCCCGGCAGGTTTTCTCTGGAAACACCATATATTTT
12 TRBJ2-7 . . TRBV7-2 CASSLRRGEQYF TGTGCCAGCAGCCTCCGTAGAGGCGAGCAGTACTTC
16 TRBJ2-1 TRBD1 . TRBV18 CASSPRDRVRVNEQFF TGTGCCAGCTCACCACGCGACAGGGTAAGGGTCAATGAGCAGTTCTTC
13 TRBJ2-3 . . TRBV3-1/TRBV3-2 CASSQDGRDTQYF TGTGCCAGCAGCCAAGATGGTCGGGATACGCAGTATTTT
11 TRBJ1-5 . . TRBV5-1 CASSFEKLVHF TGCGCCAGCAGCTTCGAGAAGCTGGTCCATTTT
18 TRBJ2-6 TRBD1 . TRBV7-6 CASSSSGTGLSGANVLTF TGTGCCAGCAGCTCCTCAGGGACAGGGCTCTCTGGGGCCAACGTCCTGACTTTC
14 TRBJ1-1 . . TRBV28 CASILQGLNTEAFF TGTGCCAGCATATTGCAGGGTTTGAACACTGAAGCTTTCTTT
13 TRBJ2-7 TRBD1 . TRBV28 CASSLQGALEQYF TGTGCCAGCAGTTTACAGGGGGCCCTCGAGCAGTACTTC
14 TRBJ1-2 . . TRBV4-3 CASSQDEGGDGYTF TGCGCCAGCAGCCAAGACGAAGGGGGGGACGGCTACACCTTC
16 TRBJ1-1 TRBD1 few TRBV7-8 CASRRPGTGLNTEAFF TGTGCCAGCAGGCGGCCCGGGACAGGCTTGAACACTGAAGCTTTCTTT
16 TRBJ1-2 TRBD1 . TRBV27 CASSQARGRLNYGYTF TGTGCCAGCAGCCAAGCCAGGGGGCGCTTGAACTATGGCTACACCTTC
13 TRBJ2-3 . . TRBV29-1 CSVELGGGDTQYF TGCAGCGTTGAATTAGGGGGGGGAGATACGCAGTATTTT
14 TRBJ1-1 TRBD1 . TRBV6-5 CASSHRGRGTEAFF TGTGCCAGCAGTCACAGGGGAAGGGGCACTGAAGCTTTCTTT
19 TRBJ2-6 . . TRBV27 CASSLYETGVLPGANVLTF TGTGCCAGCAGTTTATATGAGACAGGAGTCCTCCCTGGGGCCAACGTCCTGACTTTC
14 TRBJ1-1 . . TRBV11-3 CASSLGQDNTEAFF TGTGCCAGCAGCTTAGGACAGGATAACACTGAAGCTTTCTTT
15 TRBJ1-5 TRBD1 . TRBV30 CAWSVLGTGKQPQHF TGTGCCTGGAGTGTACTGGGGACAGGGAAGCAGCCCCAGCATTTT
14 TRBJ2-1 . . TRBV5-4 CASRSGDSYNEQFF TGTGCCAGCAGGAGCGGAGACTCCTACAATGAGCAGTTCTTC
12 TRBJ2-7 TRBD1 once TRBV13 CASSFGQGEQYF TGTGCCAGCAGCTTTGGACAGGGCGAGCAGTACTTC
12 TRBJ2-7 . once TRBV29-1 CSASGNTYEQYF TGCAGCGCCTCGGGAAATACCTACGAGCAGTACTTC
13 TRBJ2-7 . . TRBV19 CASSGVSGYEQYF TGTGCCAGTAGTGGCGTCTCAGGCTACGAGCAGTACTTC
12 TRBJ1-1 TRBD1 . TRBV10-3 CAISQTGSEAFF TGTGCCATCAGTCAGACAGGGTCTGAAGCTTTCTTT
15 TRBJ1-2 . . TRBV2 CASSDARVDDYGYTF TGTGCCAGCAGTGATGCCAGGGTGGACGACTATGGCTACACCTTC
17 TRBJ1-5 . . TRBV27 CASSLGGGRRRNQPQHF TGTGCCAGCAGTTTAGGGGGCGGGAGGAGGCGCAATCAGCCCCAGCATTTT
10 TRBJ2-1 . few TRBV2 CASSERGQFF TGTGCCAGCAGTGAGAGAGGGCAGTTCTTC
15 TRBJ1-4 TRBD1 . TRBV6-1 CASSDGGQPNEKLFF TGTGCCAGCAGTGACGGGGGACAGCCTAATGAAAAACTGTTTTTT
14 TRBJ2-7 . . TRBV3-1/TRBV3-2 CASSPENREYEQYF TGTGCCAGCAGCCCCGAAAACAGGGAATACGAGCAGTACTTC
13 TRBJ2-5 TRBD1 . TRBV6-2/TRBV6-3 CASSWNRGETQYF TGTGCCAGCAGTTGGAACAGGGGGGAGACCCAGTACTTC
13 TRBJ2-1 . . TRBV27 CASSFNLDNEQFF TGTGCCAGCAGTTTTAACCTAGACAATGAGCAGTTCTTC
17 TRBJ2-7 TRBD2 . TRBV28 CASTGLGRGANSYEQYF TGTGCCAGCACGGGCCTTGGGCGGGGGGCGAACTCCTACGAGCAGTACTTC
19 TRBJ1-5 . few TRBV28 CASSLPPALTSGARQPQHF TGTGCCAGCAGTTTACCCCCGGCCCTTACCTCAGGGGCAAGGCAGCCCCAGCATTTT
17 TRBJ1-4 TRBD1 once TRBV28 CASSSVPGQGVREKLFF TGTGCCAGCAGCTCAGTCCCGGGACAGGGGGTGCGCGAAAAACTGTTTTTT
17 TRBJ2-5 TRBD2 . TRBV4-3 CASSRGTSGGPQETQYF TGCGCCAGCAGCCGAGGGACTAGCGGGGGCCCCCAAGAGACCCAGTACTTC
15 TRBJ2-7 TRBD2 . TRBV10-3 CAISGGWWGSYEQYF TGTGCCATCAGCGGGGGGTGGTGGGGCTCCTACGAGCAGTACTTC
12 TRBJ2-7 TRBD1 . TRBV13 CASSIRTGEQYF TGTGCCAGCAGCATCCGGACAGGGGAGCAGTACTTC
13 TRBJ2-1 . few TRBV2 CASSSQGADEQFF TGTGCCAGCAGTTCACAGGGTGCCGATGAGCAGTTCTTC
15 TRBJ1-1 . . TRBV5-8 CASSPSLPGYAEAFF TGTGCCAGCAGCCCTAGTCTTCCCGGTTATGCTGAAGCTTTCTTT
17 TRBJ2-6 . . TRBV7-9 CASSQTSQWPGANVLTF TGTGCCAGCAGCCAAACGTCACAGTGGCCCGGGGCCAACGTCCTGACTTTC
16 TRBJ2-7 . . TRBV4-1 CASSQALRADPYEQYF TGCGCCAGCAGCCAAGCCCTCAGGGCGGATCCCTACGAGCAGTACTTC
15 TRBJ2-3 . . TRBV2 CASSEGQGGADTQYF TGTGCCAGCAGTGAGGGGCAGGGAGGCGCAGATACGCAGTATTTT
15 TRBJ2-5 . . TRBV6-5 CASSYSSVTLETQYF TGTGCCAGCAGTTACTCTTCGGTCACTTTAGAGACCCAGTACTTC
16 TRBJ2-3 TRBD2 . TRBV2 CASSGVSGAITDTQYF TGTGCCAGCAGTGGAGTTAGCGGGGCCATCACAGATACGCAGTATTTT
13 TRBJ1-5 TRBD1 . TRBV19 CASSIDPDRLQHF TGTGCCAGTAGTATAGATCCGGACAGGCTCCAGCATTTT
16 TRBJ2-3 . . TRBV7-2 CASSLGSARPTDTQYF TGTGCCAGCAGCTTAGGGTCAGCCAGGCCCACAGATACGCAGTATTTT
13 TRBJ1-2 TRBD1 . TRBV7-9 CASSPTGVYGYTF TGTGCCAGCAGTCCGACAGGGGTCTATGGCTACACCTTC
13 TRBJ2-7 TRBD1 once TRBV9 CASSAGTDYEQYF TGTGCCAGCAGCGCTGGGACAGACTACGAGCAGTACTTC
15 TRBJ2-7 TRBD2 . TRBV5-5 CASSFLAGGTYEQYF TGTGCCAGCAGCTTCTTAGCGGGGGGGACTTACGAGCAGTACTTC